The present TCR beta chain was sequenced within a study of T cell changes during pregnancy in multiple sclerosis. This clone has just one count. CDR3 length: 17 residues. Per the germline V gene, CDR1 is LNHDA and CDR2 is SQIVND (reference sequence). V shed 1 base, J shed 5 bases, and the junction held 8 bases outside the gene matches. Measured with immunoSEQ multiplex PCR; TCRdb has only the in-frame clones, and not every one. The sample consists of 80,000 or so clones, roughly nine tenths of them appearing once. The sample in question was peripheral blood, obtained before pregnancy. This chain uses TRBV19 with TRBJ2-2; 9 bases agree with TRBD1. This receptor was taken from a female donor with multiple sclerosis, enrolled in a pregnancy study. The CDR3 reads CASSIGRQGVKTGELFF. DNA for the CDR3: TGTGCCAGTAGTATAGGTCGACAGGGGGTGAAGACCGGGGAGCTGTTTTTT.